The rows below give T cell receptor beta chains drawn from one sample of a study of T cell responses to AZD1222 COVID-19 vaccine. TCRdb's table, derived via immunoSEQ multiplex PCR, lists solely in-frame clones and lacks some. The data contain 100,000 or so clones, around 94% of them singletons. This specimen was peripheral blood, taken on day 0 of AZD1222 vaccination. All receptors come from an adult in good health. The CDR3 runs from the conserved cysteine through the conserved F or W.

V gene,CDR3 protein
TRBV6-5,CASSYATGLSGYTF
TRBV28,CASTSTGYGYTF
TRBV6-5,CASSYGEGYTF
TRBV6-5,CASEGASYEQYF
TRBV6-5,CASTGPLGITEAFF
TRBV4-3,CASSQDRNLAGGPADTQYF
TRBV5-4,CASSRYSTDTQYF
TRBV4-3,CASSQVIRGSGNTIYF
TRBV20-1,CSARVNEKLFF
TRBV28,CASSSGGGITEAFF
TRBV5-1,CASSLEAGSLDGYTF
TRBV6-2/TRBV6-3,CASSRTGRGQPQHF
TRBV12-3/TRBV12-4,CASSYASQGYYTF
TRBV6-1,CASSEFRGQNTEAFF
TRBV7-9,CASSLGGENTEAFF
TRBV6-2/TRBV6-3,CASSYGGRLANEKLFF
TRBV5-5,CASSLGAAPNYGYTF
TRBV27,CASSRGLAYEQYF
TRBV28,CASGREGARAEAFF
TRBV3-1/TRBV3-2,CASSSTGELFF
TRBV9,CASSVPAGGADTQYF
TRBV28,CASTTSLGQGAYNEQFF
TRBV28,CASSPAPHHRSSHYGYTF
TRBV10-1,CASRTYGTGELFF
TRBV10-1,CASSESSGLTEAFF
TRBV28,CASSLGNGYTF
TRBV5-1,CASSLVGGPMNTEAFF
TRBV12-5,CASGLGSRYTEAFF
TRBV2,CASSTFGDSYNEQFF
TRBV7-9,CASSNGNQPQHF
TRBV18,CASSPRDQLGGSYGYTF
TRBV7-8,CASTKNGDSGTTTDTQYF
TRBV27,CASSLKNWAVYNSPLHF
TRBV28,CASKDGIYGYTF
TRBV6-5,CASSYKEGTEAFF
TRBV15,CATSRDPGGGLLYGYTF
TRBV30,CAWHLGQGATEAFF
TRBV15,CATRWGGSGNTIYF
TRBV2,CASSPGSGQPQHF
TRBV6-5,CASSYRDREYEQYF
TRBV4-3,CASSQAGGDEAFF
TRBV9,CASSEAGRAYEQYF
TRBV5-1,CASSGQGTYEQYF
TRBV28,CASTYRGLNEKLFF
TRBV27,CASSSGRLASLFTDTQYF
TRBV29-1,CSVVERIQETQYF
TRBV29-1,CSLRGSGGNEQFF
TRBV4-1,CASSQEGDYGYTF
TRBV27,CASSTIGRNSPLHF
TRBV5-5,CASSFVGTGELFF
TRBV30,CAWSPFAGDLFANTGELFF